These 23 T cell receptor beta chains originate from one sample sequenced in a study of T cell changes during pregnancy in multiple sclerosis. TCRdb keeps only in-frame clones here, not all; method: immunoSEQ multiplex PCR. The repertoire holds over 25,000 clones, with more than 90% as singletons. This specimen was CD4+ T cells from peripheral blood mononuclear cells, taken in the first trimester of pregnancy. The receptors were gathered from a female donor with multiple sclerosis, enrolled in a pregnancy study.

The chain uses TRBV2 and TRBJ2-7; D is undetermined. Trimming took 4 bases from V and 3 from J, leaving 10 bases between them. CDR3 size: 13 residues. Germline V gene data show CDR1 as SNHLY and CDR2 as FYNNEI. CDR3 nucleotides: TGTGCCAGCAGTGTCGCTCAGAACTACGAGCAGTACTTC. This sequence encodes CASSVAQNYEQYF.

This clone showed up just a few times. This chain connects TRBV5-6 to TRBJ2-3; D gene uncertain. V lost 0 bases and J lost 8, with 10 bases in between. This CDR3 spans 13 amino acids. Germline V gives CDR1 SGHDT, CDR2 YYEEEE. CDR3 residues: CASSLGAAGTQYF. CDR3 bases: TGTGCCAGCAGCTTGGGGGCAGCAGGTACGCAGTATTTT.

The CDR3 here is CASSKIGSGQGGEQYF. The CDR3 region has the DNA TGTGCCAGTAGTAAGATTGGGTCTGGGCAGGGAGGCGAGCAGTACTTC. V is TRBV19 and J is TRBJ2-7; possible D gene TRBD2, 6 bases. The V and J ends lost 4 bases and 6 bases respectively, with 22 bases between them. Germline CDR1 is LNHDA and CDR2 is SQIVND (reference sequence). The CDR3 extends over 16 amino acids.

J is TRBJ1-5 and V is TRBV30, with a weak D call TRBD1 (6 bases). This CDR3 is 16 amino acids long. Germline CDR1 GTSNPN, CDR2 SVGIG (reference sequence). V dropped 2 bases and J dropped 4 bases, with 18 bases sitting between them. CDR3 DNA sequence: TGTGCCTGGAGTTACGGACAGAAAGCTTATAATCAGCCCCAGCATTTT. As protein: CAWSYGQKAYNQPQHF.

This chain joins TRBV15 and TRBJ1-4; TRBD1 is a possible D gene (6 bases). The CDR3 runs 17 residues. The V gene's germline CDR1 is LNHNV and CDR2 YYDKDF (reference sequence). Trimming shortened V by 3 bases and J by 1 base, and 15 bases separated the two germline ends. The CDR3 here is CATSSPSRGITNEKLFF. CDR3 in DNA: TGTGCCACCAGCAGCCCATCTAGGGGGATAACTAATGAAAAACTGTTTTTT.

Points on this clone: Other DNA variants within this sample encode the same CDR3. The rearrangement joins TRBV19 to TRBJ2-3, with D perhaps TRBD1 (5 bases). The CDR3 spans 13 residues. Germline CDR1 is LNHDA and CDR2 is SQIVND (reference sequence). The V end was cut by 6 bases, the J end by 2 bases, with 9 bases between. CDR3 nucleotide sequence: TGTGCCAGTAGGACAGCGAACACAGATACGCAGTATTTT. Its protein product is CASRTANTDTQYF.

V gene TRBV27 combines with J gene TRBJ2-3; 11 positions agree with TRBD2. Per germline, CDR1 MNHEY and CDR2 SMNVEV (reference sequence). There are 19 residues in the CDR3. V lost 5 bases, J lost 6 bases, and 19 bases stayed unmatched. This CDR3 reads CASSLRPVSGGALGDTQYF. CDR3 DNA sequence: TGTGCCAGCAGTCTCAGGCCCGTTAGCGGGGGGGCCCTTGGCGATACGCAGTATTTT.

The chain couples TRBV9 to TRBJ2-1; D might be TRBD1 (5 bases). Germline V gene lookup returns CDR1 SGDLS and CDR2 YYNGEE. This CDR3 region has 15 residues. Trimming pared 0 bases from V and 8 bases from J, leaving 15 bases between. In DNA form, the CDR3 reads TGTGCCAGCAGCGTAGAAGGGGCAGGATGGCATGAGCAGTTCTTC. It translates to CASSVEGAGWHEQFF.

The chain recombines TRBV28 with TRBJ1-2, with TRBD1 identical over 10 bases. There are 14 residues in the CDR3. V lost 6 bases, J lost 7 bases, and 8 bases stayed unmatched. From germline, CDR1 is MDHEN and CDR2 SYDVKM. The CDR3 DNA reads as TGTGCCAGCAGCTACGACAGGGGGCCCTCTGGCTACACCTTC. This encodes CASSYDRGPSGYTF.

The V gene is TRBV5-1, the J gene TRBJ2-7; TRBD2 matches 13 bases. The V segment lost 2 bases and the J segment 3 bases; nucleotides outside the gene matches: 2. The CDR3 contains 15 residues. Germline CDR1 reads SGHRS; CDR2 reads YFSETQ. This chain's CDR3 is CASSLGLAGDYEQYF. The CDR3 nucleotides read TGCGCCAGCAGCTTAGGACTAGCGGGGGACTACGAGCAGTACTTC. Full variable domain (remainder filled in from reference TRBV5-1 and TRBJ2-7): KAGVTQTPRYLIKTRGQQVTLSCSPISGHRSVSWYQQTPGQGLQFLFEYFSETQRNKGNFPGRFSGRQFSNSRSEMNVSTLELGDSALYLCASSLGLAGDYEQYFGPGTRLTVT.

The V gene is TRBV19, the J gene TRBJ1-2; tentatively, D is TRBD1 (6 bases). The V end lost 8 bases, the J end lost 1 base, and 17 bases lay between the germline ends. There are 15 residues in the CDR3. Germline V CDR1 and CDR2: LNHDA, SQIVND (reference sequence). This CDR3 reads CASQPTGQSNYGYTF. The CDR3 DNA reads TGTGCCAGTCAGCCAACAGGACAGAGTAACTATGGCTACACCTTC.

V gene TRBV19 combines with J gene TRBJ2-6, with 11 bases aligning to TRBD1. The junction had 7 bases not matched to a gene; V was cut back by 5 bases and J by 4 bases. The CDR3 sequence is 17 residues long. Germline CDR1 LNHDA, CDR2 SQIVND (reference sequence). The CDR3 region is CASSVDRGRIGANVLTF. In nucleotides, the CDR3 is TGTGCCAGTAGTGTGGACAGGGGGCGCATCGGGGCCAACGTCCTGACTTTC.

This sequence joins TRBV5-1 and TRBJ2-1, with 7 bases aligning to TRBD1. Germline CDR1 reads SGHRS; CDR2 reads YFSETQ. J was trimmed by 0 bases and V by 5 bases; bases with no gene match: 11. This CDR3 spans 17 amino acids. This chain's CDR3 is CASSATDRASSYNEQFF. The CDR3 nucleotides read TGCGCCAGCAGTGCCACCGACAGGGCCAGCTCCTACAATGAGCAGTTCTTC.

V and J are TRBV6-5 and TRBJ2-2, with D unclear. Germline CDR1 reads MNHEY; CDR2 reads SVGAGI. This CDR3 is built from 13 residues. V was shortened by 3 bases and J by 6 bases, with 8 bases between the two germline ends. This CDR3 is CASSYRQAGELFF. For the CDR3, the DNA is TGTGCCAGCAGTTATCGTCAGGCCGGGGAGCTGTTTTTT.

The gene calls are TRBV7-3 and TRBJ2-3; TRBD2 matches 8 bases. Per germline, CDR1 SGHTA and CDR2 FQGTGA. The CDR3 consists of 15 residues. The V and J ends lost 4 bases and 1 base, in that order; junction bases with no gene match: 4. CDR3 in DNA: TGTGCCAGCAGCTCGGGGGGGTCGGGCACAGATACGCAGTATTTT. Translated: CASSSGGSGTDTQYF.

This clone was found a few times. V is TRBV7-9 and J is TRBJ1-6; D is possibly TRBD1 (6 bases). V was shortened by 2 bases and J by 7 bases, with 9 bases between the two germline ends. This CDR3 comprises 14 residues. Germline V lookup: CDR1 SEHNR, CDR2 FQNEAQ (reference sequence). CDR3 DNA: TGTGCCAGCAGCTTAAGACAGGAAAATTCACCCCTCCACTTT. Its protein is CASSLRQENSPLHF.

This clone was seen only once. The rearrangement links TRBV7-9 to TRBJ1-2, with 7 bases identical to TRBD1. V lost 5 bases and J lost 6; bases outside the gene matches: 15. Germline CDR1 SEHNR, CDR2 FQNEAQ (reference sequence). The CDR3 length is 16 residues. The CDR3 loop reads CASSLRFTPTGDGYTF. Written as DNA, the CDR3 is TGTGCCAGCAGCCTGAGGTTCACCCCAACAGGGGATGGCTACACCTTC.

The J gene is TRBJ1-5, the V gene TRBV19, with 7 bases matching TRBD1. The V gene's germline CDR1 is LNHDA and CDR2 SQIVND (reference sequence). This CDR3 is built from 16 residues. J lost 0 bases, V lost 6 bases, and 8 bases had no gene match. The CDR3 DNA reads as TGTGCCAGTAGCAAACCCGACAGGGCTAGCAATCAGCCCCAGCATTTT. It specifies CASSKPDRASNQPQHF.

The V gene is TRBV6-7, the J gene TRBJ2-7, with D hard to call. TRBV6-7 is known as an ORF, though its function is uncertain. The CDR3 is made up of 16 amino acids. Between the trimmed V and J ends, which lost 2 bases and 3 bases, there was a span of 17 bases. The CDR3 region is CASSYLPNKFLYEQYF. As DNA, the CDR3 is TGTGCCAGCAGTTACCTTCCCAACAAGTTCCTCTACGAGCAGTACTTC.

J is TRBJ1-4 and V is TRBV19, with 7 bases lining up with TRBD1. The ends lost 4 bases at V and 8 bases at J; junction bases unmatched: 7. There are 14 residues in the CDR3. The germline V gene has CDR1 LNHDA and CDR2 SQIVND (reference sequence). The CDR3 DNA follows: TGTGCCAGTAGTACCAGACAGGGCGGCGAAAAACTGTTTTTT. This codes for CASSTRQGGEKLFF.

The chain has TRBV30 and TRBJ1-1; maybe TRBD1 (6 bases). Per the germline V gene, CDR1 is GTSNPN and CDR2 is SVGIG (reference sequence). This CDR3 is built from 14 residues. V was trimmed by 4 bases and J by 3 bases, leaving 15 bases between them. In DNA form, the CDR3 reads TGTGCCTGGACGTGGGGGCCAGGGGACACTGAAGCTTTCTTT. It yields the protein CAWTWGPGDTEAFF.

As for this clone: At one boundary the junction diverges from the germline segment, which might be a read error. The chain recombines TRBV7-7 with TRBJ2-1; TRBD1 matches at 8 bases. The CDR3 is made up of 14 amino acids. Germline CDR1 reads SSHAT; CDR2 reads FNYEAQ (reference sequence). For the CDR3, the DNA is TGTGCTAGCAGCTTATACGGACAGGGTGCTGAGCAGTTCTTC. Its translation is CASSLYGQGAEQFF.

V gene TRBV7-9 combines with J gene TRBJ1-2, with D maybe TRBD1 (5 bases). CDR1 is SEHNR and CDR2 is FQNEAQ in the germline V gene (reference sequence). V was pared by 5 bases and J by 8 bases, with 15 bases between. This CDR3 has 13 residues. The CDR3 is CASSPVREDGYTF. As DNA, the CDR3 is TGTGCCAGCAGCCCCGTCAGGGAAGACGGCTACACCTTC.